The rows below give T cell receptor beta chains drawn from one sample of a study of blood T cell repertoires in COVID-19. Profiled with immunoSEQ multiplex PCR; TCRdb holds only in-frame clones, not every one. The sample lists some 94,000 clones; about two thirds were seen once. Sequences were obtained from peripheral blood. These receptors were taken from a woman aged 60-75 years in a cohort sampled during active or convalescent COVID-19. Each CDR3 is given with its conserved first and last residue. Fields, in order: CDR3 length, clone size, J gene, V gene, D gene, CDR3 DNA, CDR3 protein. The D gene is left open where the match is weak. Rows may omit the clone size; those that give it use once, few, many or a size class.

12	-	TRBJ1-1	TRBV18	-	TGTGCCAGCTCACCCTACGGTACTGAAGCTTTCTTT	CASSPYGTEAFF
16	-	TRBJ2-7	TRBV13	TRBD1	TGTGCCAGCAGCCAATTCGGACAGGGTGGGACCTACGAGCAGTACTTC	CASSQFGQGGTYEQYF
15	-	TRBJ2-7	TRBV5-3	-	TGTGCCAGAAGCCCCTCAGGGGCCCCCTCCTACGAGCAGTACTTC	CARSPSGAPSYEQYF
14	-	TRBJ2-7	TRBV3-1/TRBV3-2	TRBD1	TGTGCCAGCAGCACCCCGGGACAGGTCTACGAGCAGTACTTC	CASSTPGQVYEQYF
15	few	TRBJ1-1	TRBV10-3	TRBD1	TGTGCCATCAGTGAGGCCAAGACAGGGGGCACTGAAGCTTTCTTT	CAISEAKTGGTEAFF
12	once	TRBJ2-7	TRBV5-4	-	TGTGCCAGCAGCCCTCCACAGGGTGGGCAGTACTTC	CASSPPQGGQYF
16	-	TRBJ2-3	TRBV6-2/TRBV6-3	TRBD2	TGTGCCAGCAGCCCAGGACTAGCGGGGGGGCGGGATACGCAGTATTTT	CASSPGLAGGRDTQYF
14	once	TRBJ1-2	TRBV9	-	TGTGCCAGCAGCGGAGGAATCTCAGGGCCTGGCTACACCTTC	CASSGGISGPGYTF
13	-	TRBJ1-2	TRBV19	TRBD1	TGTGCCAGTTCACAGGGGGCTTTCTATGGCTACACCTTC	CASSQGAFYGYTF
13	-	TRBJ1-2	TRBV6-5	TRBD1	TGTGCCACCGGGACAGGGACTAACTATGGCTACACCTTC	CATGTGTNYGYTF
18	-	TRBJ1-5	TRBV11-2	TRBD1	TGTGCCAGCAGCTTAGGGGCCGGGACAGGGTATAGCAATCAGCCCCAGCATTTT	CASSLGAGTGYSNQPQHF
16	-	TRBJ2-7	TRBV3-1/TRBV3-2	TRBD1	TGTGCCAGCAGCCTTTTCTTGGGACAGGGAGTTAGTGAGCAGTACTTC	CASSLFLGQGVSEQYF
14	-	TRBJ2-5	TRBV2	-	TGTGCCAGCAGTGAATATCGAGGCCAAGAGACCCAGTACTTC	CASSEYRGQETQYF
14	-	TRBJ2-3	TRBV18	-	TGTGCCAGCTCACCGGGGCGCAGCGCAGATACGCAGTATTTT	CASSPGRSADTQYF
16	-	TRBJ2-5	TRBV4-3	TRBD2	TGCGCCAGCAGCCAAGGAATAGCGGGGGGACAAGAGACCCAGTACTTC	CASSQGIAGGQETQYF
15	-	TRBJ2-7	TRBV4-3	-	TGCGCCAGCAGCCAAGTTGGTCAGGAGGCCTACGAGCAGTACTTC	CASSQVGQEAYEQYF
15	-	TRBJ1-2	TRBV28	TRBD1	TGTGCCAGCAGTTCTCCCGCGGGACAGAACTATGGCTACACCTTC	CASSSPAGQNYGYTF
14	-	TRBJ2-5	TRBV6-5	-	TGTGCCAGCAGACTCGACAGGAGTTATGGGACCCAGTACTTC	CASRLDRSYGTQYF
17	few	TRBJ2-3	TRBV15	TRBD2	TGTGCCACCAGCAGGGAAGGAGGACTAGCGACTTCAGATACGCAGTATTTT	CATSREGGLATSDTQYF
16	-	TRBJ2-3	TRBV5-1	TRBD2	TGCGCCAGCAGCTTGGCTAGCGGGGGGAGTACAGATACGCAGTATTTT	CASSLASGGSTDTQYF
18	-	TRBJ2-2	TRBV4-2	TRBD2	TGTGCCAGCAGCCAAAGGACTAGCGGGGGACCACACACCGGGGAGCTGTTTTTT	CASSQRTSGGPHTGELFF
11	few	TRBJ1-1	TRBV19	-	TGTGCCAGCATAAGACAAGCTGAAGCTTTCTTT	CASIRQAEAFF
17	-	TRBJ2-7	TRBV3-1/TRBV3-2	TRBD2	TGTGCCAGCAGCCAAGCCTGGGGGAGCGGGGGGGCTCGAGAGCAGTACTTC	CASSQAWGSGGAREQYF
15	-	TRBJ2-7	TRBV9	TRBD2	TGTGCCAGCAGCGGTGGGGGGGACGGAGGATACGAGCAGTACTTC	CASSGGGDGGYEQYF
15	-	TRBJ2-5	TRBV6-6	-	TGTGCCAGCAGGAACTCCGGGGCGACAGGAGAGACCCAGTACTTC	CASRNSGATGETQYF
16	-	TRBJ2-2	TRBV29-1	TRBD2	TGCAGCGCACAAACCGGGGGGGTAGGACGCACCGGGGAGCTGTTTTTT	CSAQTGGVGRTGELFF